The 6 T cell receptor beta chains presented below share a single source sample, sequenced in a study of T cells after yellow fever vaccination. From the 5' RACE reads, TCRdb called clonotypes with MiXCR, one entry per CDR3 protein. This table has roughly 340,000 distinct CDR3 sequences, 8.5% to 9% appearing once. The material sequenced was PBMCs, taken on the day of the first yellow fever vaccination. These receptor sequences come from a man aged 18-30 years who received the YFV17D yellow fever vaccine.

The sample holds many counts of this clonotype. The chain carries TRBV18 and TRBJ2-1; the match to TRBD2 covers 7 bases. V was clipped by 6 bases and J by 6 bases; unmatched bases: 11. This CDR3 has 15 amino acids. The germline V gene has CDR1 KGHSH and CDR2 LQKENI. In DNA, the CDR3 is TGTGCCAGCTCGAAAGGAGGAGCGGGGTTCAATGAGCAGTTCTTC. Its translation: CASSKGGAGFNEQFF.

In its sample, this clonotype was seen many times. The V and J genes are TRBV12-3 or TRBV12-4 and TRBJ2-3, with D possibly being TRBD1 or TRBD2 (6 bases each). This CDR3 is built from 14 residues. V lost 6 bases to trimming and J lost 6 bases, with 16 bases between them. CDR3 coding DNA: TGTGCCAGCAGCCTCGGGGGCCCCATGGATACGCAGTATTTT. As protein: CASSLGGPMDTQYF.

J is TRBJ2-5 and V is TRBV12-3 or TRBV12-4; D possibly corresponds to TRBD1 (6 bases). There are 14 residues in the CDR3. V gave up 3 bases and J gave up 3 bases, with 11 bases separating them. CDR3 nucleotide sequence: TGTGCCAGCAGTTTCCTACGGACAGAAGAGACCCAGTACTTC. Its translation: CASSFLRTEETQYF.

This clonotype came up many times. This chain links TRBV5-1 with TRBJ1-4; D is undetermined. V lost 6 bases and J 2 bases, leaving 11 bases between the germline ends. The CDR3 extends over 14 amino acids. In germline, CDR1 is SGHRS, CDR2 YFSETQ. CDR3 nucleotide sequence: TGCGCCAGCACCTCGAGTTCGACTAATGAAAAACTGTTTTTT. It encodes CASTSSSTNEKLFF.

This clonotype was recorded a few times. The chain has TRBV15 and TRBJ1-3; the D is unclear. CDR1 is LNHNV, CDR2 YYDKDF, per germline (reference sequence). Trimming stripped 0 bases from V and 0 bases from J, with 9 bases between. There are 16 residues in the CDR3. CDR3 DNA: TGTGCCACCAGCAGAGAGAGGCAGAGCTCTGGAAACACCATATATTTT. The encoded protein is CATSRERQSSGNTIYF.

This clonotype has a handful of counts. The CDR3 protein is CAILLGGIVYTQYF. DNA for the CDR3: TGTGCCATCCTATTGGGGGGGATCGTTTATACGCAGTATTTT. The V and J genes are TRBV27 and TRBJ2-3, with TRBD2 identical over 7 bases. In germline, CDR1 is MNHEY, CDR2 SMNVEV (reference sequence). The J segment lost 7 bases and the V segment lost 10 bases, leaving 14 bases of the junction unmatched. The CDR3 is made up of 14 amino acids.